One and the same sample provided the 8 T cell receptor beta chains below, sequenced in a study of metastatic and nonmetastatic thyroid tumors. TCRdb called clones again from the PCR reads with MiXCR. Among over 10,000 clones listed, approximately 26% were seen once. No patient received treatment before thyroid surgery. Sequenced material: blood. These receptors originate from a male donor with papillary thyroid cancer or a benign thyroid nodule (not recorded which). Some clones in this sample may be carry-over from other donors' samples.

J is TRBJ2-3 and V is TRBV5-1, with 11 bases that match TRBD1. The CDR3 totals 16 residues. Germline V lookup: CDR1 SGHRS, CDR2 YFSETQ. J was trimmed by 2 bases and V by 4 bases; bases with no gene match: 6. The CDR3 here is CASSPGQGVSTDTQYF. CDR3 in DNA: TGCGCCAGCAGCCCGGGACAGGGGGTGTCCACAGATACGCAGTATTTT.

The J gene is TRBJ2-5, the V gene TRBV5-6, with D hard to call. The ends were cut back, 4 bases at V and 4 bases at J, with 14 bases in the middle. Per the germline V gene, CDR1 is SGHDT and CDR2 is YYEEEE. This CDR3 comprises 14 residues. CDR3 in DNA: TGTGCCAGCAGCCCGACCGTATCCGGAGAGACCCAGTACTTC. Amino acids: CASSPTVSGETQYF.

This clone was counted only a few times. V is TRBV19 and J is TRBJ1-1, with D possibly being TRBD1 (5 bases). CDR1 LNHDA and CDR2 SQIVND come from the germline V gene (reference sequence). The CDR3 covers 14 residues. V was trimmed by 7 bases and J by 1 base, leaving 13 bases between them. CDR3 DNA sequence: TGTGCCAGTACCCCCGAAGGGGAGAACACTGAAGCTTTCTTT. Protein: CASTPEGENTEAFF.

DNA for the CDR3: TGTGCCATCAGTGCTGGCCAGAAAGAGACCCAGTACTTC. Translated: CAISAGQKETQYF. V is TRBV10-3 and J is TRBJ2-5; D uncertain. The CDR3 runs 13 residues. The V and J ends lost 4 bases and 3 bases respectively, with 9 bases between them. CDR1 ENHRY and CDR2 SYGVKD come from the germline V gene.

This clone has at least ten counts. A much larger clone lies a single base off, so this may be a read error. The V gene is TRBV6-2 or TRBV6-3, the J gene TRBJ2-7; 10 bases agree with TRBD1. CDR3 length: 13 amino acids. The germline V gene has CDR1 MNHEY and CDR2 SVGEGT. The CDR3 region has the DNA TGTGCCAGCGGAGACAGGGGGCTTTACGAGCGGTACTTC. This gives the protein CASGDRGLYERYF.

For the CDR3, the DNA is TGTGCCAGCAGCCCCGACTTTCTGAGCTCCTACAATGAGCAGTTCTTC. This codes for CASSPDFLSSYNEQFF. This rearrangement joins TRBV27 to TRBJ2-1; D uncertain. CDR1 is MNHEY, CDR2 SMNVEV, per germline (reference sequence). V lost 6 bases to trimming and J lost 0 bases, with 15 bases between them. CDR3 length: 16 amino acids.

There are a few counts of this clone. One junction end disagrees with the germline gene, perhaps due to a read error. CDR3 in amino acids: CASSYSLRQSSYNEQFF. DNA for the CDR3: TGTGCCAGCAGCTATTCACTCAGGCAGAGCTCCTACAATGAGCAGTTCTTC. The V gene is TRBV6-9, the J gene TRBJ2-1; no clear D. The germline V gene has CDR1 MNHGY and CDR2 SVAAGI. This CDR3 spans 17 amino acids.

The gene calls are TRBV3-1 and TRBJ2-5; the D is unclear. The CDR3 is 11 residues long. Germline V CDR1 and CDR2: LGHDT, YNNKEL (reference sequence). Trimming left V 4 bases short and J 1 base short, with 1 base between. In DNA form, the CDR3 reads TGTGCCAGCAGCCTCCAAGAGACCCAGTACTTC. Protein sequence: CASSLQETQYF.